This T cell receptor beta chain comes out of a study of CD8 T cells in Susac syndrome. Study in general: Patients with Susac syndrome were therapy-naive, on corticosteroids, or on intravenous immunoglobulin alone at blood draw.

In contrast to the negatively isolated CD8+ and CD4+ T cells, TEMRA cells were FACS-enriched. With random hexamers, roughly 0.45 to 1 ug RNA was reverse transcribed. Multiplex immunoSEQ PCR targeted 54 Vbeta and 13 Jbeta TCR beta segments. TCRdb called the immunoSEQ multiplex PCR reads again in MiXCR, with one record for every CDR3 protein. Among over 140,000 distinct CDR3 sequences listed, around 93% were seen once. From germline, CDR1 is MNHNY and CDR2 SVGAGI (reference sequence). The CDR3 totals 14 residues. V lost 6 bases to trimming and J lost 1 base; unmatched junction nucleotides: 4. The rearrangement joins TRBV6-6 to TRBJ1-1; 8 nucleotides align to TRBD1. This TCR was sampled from a human donor with Susac syndrome. Sequenced sample: CD4+ T cells from PBMCs. The CDR3 DNA follows: TGTGCCAGCAGGTTACAGGGGGAGAACACTGAAGCTTTCTTT. The encoded protein is CASRLQGENTEAFF.